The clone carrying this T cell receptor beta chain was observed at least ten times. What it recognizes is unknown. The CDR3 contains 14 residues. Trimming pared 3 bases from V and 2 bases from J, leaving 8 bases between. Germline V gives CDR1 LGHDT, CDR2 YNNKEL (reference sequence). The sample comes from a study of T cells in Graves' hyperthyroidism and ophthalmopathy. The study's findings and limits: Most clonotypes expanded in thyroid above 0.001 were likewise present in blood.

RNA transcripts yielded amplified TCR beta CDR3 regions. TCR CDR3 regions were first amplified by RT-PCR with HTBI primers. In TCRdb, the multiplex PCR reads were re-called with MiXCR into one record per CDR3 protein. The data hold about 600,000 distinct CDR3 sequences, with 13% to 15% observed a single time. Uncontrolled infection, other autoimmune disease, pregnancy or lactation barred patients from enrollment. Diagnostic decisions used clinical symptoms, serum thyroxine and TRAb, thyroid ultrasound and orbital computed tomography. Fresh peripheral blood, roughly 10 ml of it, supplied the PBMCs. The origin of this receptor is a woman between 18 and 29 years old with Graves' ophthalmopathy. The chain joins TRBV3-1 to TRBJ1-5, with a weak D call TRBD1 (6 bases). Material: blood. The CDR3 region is CASSHRQGNQPQHF. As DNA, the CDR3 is TGTGCCAGCAGCCATCGACAGGGCAATCAGCCCCAGCATTTT.